This T cell receptor (beta chain) comes out of a study of CD4 T cells in relation to SARS-CoV-2 and coronaviruses. Study-level information: ViraFEST: approximately 10-day antigen culture of PBMCs, then TCR beta CDR3 sequencing. Of the patients, 7 or 8 were male, a few female, two Hispanic.

About this clone: Antigen unknown.

Produced via immunoSEQ multiplex PCR; TCRdb's table is partial and in-frame only. The sample includes about 36,000 clones, more than 60% of them seen just once. Study-level points and caveats: Crossreactivity was assessed only for spike protein, not other viral proteins. In approximately 70% of donors, memory CD4+ clonotypes crossrecognized SARS-CoV-2 and at least one common cold coronavirus spike.

Germline V gene sequence: CDR1 LNHDA, CDR2 SQIVND (reference sequence). The CDR3 spans 16 residues. Losses at the gene ends were 6 bases for V and 8 bases for J; bases not matched to a gene: 10. This sequence was found in an adult with COVID-19. Sequences were obtained from memory CD4+ T cells from PBMCs, cultured in vitro. The V gene is TRBV19, the J gene TRBJ2-3; 14 bases match TRBD2. CDR3 sequence: CASRSPGTSGSTTQYF. The CDR3 nucleotides are TGTGCCAGTAGATCTCCCGGGACTAGCGGGAGTACTACGCAGTATTTT.